This TCR beta chain was sequenced during a study of blood T cells in healthy people across ages. Study outcomes and limitations: Per-million-T-cell TCR beta diversity fell roughly linearly with age. Estimates based on one million T cells were treated as lower bounds.

Of note for this clonotype: Its matching antigen is unknown.

Using a J-beta primer mix together with a sample-barcoded 5' primer, a second PCR was run for about 7 to 12 cycles. TCRdb reprocessed the 5' RACE reads via MiXCR and lists one record per CDR3 protein. The sample holds around 670,000 distinct CDR3 sequences, less than 35% seen once. Germline V CDR1 and CDR2: SEHNR, FQNEAQ (reference sequence). V dropped 5 bases and J dropped 1 base, with 13 bases sitting between them. CDR3 length: 15 amino acids. Sequencing used blood. This clonotype originated in a woman older than 75 in good health. The chain couples TRBV7-9 to TRBJ2-3, with D hard to call. The CDR3 protein is CASSAPGPGTDTQYF. In nucleotides, the CDR3 is TGTGCCAGCAGCGCCCCCGGGCCAGGCACAGATACGCAGTATTTT.